Presented here are 15 T cell receptor beta chains from one specimen sequenced in a study of blood T cell repertoires in COVID-19 (dated by TCRdb to 2020 to 2021). Receptor amplification or capture employed the immunoSEQ multiplex PCR assay. The immuneACCESS repertoire file appears here via TCRdb, limited to in-frame rearrangements. These files lack a portion of the clones; in checked studies, under half of the deficit traces to unresolved V genes, and the cause of the others is not known. A total of about 46,000 clones appear in this sample, around 85% of them only once. 25% to 40% of the sample lies in the top ten. Sequenced sample: peripheral blood. Receptor source: a woman of 80 years or more with COVID-19, enrolled during active disease.

The genes are TRBV24-1 and TRBJ2-1; 10 bases map to TRBD2. J lost 5 bases, V lost 0 bases, and 0 bases had no gene match. Per germline, CDR1 KGHDR and CDR2 SFDVKD. The CDR3 totals 15 residues. The CDR3 spells CATSDLGTSDNEQFF. CDR3 coding DNA: TGTGCCACCAGTGATTTGGGGACTAGCGACAATGAGCAGTTCTTC.

The chain couples TRBV7-2 to TRBJ2-1, with TRBD1 identical over 9 bases. CDR3 size: 16 residues. Germline V lookup: CDR1 SGHTA, CDR2 FQGNSA. Germline trimming cut 6 bases from V and 6 bases from J; bases unmatched to any gene: 12. The CDR3 spells CASRTGGDRVRNEQFF. CDR3 DNA sequence: TGTGCCAGCAGAACAGGGGGGGACAGGGTCCGCAATGAGCAGTTCTTC.

This chain joins TRBV3-1 (or the pseudogene TRBV3-2) and TRBJ1-6, with 9 bases identical to TRBD1. This CDR3 spans 14 amino acids. Per germline, CDR1 LGHDT and CDR2 YNNKEL (reference sequence). V was clipped by 7 bases and J by 10 bases; unmatched bases: 8. The CDR3 DNA sequence: TGTGCCAGCACCGGGACAGGGCCCAGGTCACCCCTCCACTTT. Its translation is CASTGTGPRSPLHF.

The J gene is TRBJ1-6, the V gene TRBV18, with 8 bases lining up with TRBD1. The CDR3 is made up of 18 amino acids. The germline V gene has CDR1 KGHSH and CDR2 LQKENI. V gave up 1 base and J gave up 7 bases; unmatched junction bases: 12. The CDR3 nucleotides read TGTGCCAGCTCACCACGGGCAGGGGGCAACTTCTTGAATTCACCCCTCCACTTT. This gives the protein CASSPRAGGNFLNSPLHF.

CDR3 sequence: CASSLGGGGTGELFF. The CDR3 nucleotides are TGTGCCAGCAGCTTGGGAGGCGGAGGGACCGGGGAGCTGTTTTTT. This chain uses TRBV5-4 with TRBJ2-2; D might be TRBD2 (6 bases). The CDR3 loop spans 15 amino acids. Looked up from germline, CDR1 is SGHNT and CDR2 is YYREEE (reference sequence). Trimming cost V 0 bases and J 5 bases, with 11 bases left between them.

The rearrangement joins TRBV16 to TRBJ2-5; 9 nucleotides align to TRBD1. The germline V gene has CDR1 KGHSY and CDR2 FQNENV. The junction had 8 bases not matched to a gene; V was cut back by 4 bases and J by 11 bases. The CDR3 is 13 amino acids. The CDR3 DNA follows: TGTGCCAGCAGCCTCGGCCGGGACAGGGCACAGTACTTC. Protein: CASSLGRDRAQYF.

This chain joins TRBV7-2 and TRBJ2-1; TRBD1 agrees at 7 bases. Per germline, CDR1 SGHTA and CDR2 FQGNSA. The V and J ends lost 5 bases and 4 bases, in that order; junction bases with no gene match: 8. CDR3 size: 15 residues. The CDR3 DNA sequence: TGTGCCAGCAGCGTTCCGGGACAGCTATACAATGAGCAGTTCTTC. It yields the protein CASSVPGQLYNEQFF. Variable domain in full (rest from reference TRBV7-2 and TRBJ2-1): GAGVSQSPSNKVTEKGKDVELRCDPISGHTALYWYRQSLGQGLEFLIYFQGNSAPDKSGLPSDRFSAERTGGSVSTLTIQRTQQEDSAVYLCASSVPGQLYNEQFFGPGTRLTVL.

For the CDR3, the DNA is TGTGCCAGCAGCCCGGGGTACACTGAAGCTTTCTTT. Translated: CASSPGYTEAFF. V gene TRBV2 combines with J gene TRBJ1-1, with D unclear. CDR1 SNHLY and CDR2 FYNNEI come from the germline V gene. The CDR3 is made up of 12 amino acids. V lost 6 bases and J 3 bases, leaving 8 bases between the germline ends.

This chain joins TRBV18 and TRBJ1-5; no clear D. The germline V gene encodes CDR1 KGHSH and CDR2 LQKENI. Trimming removed 5 bases at V and 8 bases at J, with 10 bases between. This CDR3 contains 12 residues. The CDR3 protein is CASSADGEPQHF. The CDR3 DNA reads as TGTGCCAGCTCAGCGGACGGGGAGCCCCAGCATTTT.

The chain is built from TRBV3-1 (or the pseudogene TRBV3-2) and TRBJ2-7, with D uncertain. V was trimmed by 3 bases and J by 3 bases, leaving 9 bases between them. Germline V gene data show CDR1 as LGHDT and CDR2 as YNNKEL (reference sequence). The CDR3 spans 13 residues. The CDR3 DNA reads as TGTGCCAGCAGCCAGGTGTTCGGCTACGAGCAGTACTTC. As protein: CASSQVFGYEQYF.

J is TRBJ1-6 and V is TRBV19, with 8 bases matching TRBD1. The germline CDR1 and CDR2 sequences are LNHDA and SQIVND (reference sequence). CDR3 size: 14 residues. Trimming removed 4 bases from V and 9 bases from J; junction bases left unmatched: 5. CDR3 bases: TGTGCCAGTAGTAGTACAGGGGGAGCTTCACCCCTCCACTTT. Its protein product is CASSSTGGASPLHF.

The J gene is TRBJ2-7, the V gene TRBV18, with TRBD1 matching 12 bases. Per germline, CDR1 KGHSH and CDR2 LQKENI. The V segment lost 2 bases and the J segment 4 bases; nucleotides outside the gene matches: 6. The CDR3 length is 16 residues. The CDR3 region is CASSPAGTGGPYEQYF. For the CDR3, the DNA is TGTGCCAGCTCACCAGCCGGGACAGGGGGCCCTTACGAGCAGTACTTC.

V is TRBV21-1 and J is TRBJ2-5; the table calls TRBD2, which could not be checked here. TRBV21-1 is given as a pseudogene. The CDR3 is made up of 15 amino acids. The CDR3 DNA is TGTGCCAGCAGCAACGGGGGGCCCGCCCAAGAGACCCAGTACTTC. Translating gives CASSNGGPAQETQYF.

This chain uses TRBV18 with TRBJ2-3, with 13 bases matching TRBD2. The CDR3 spans 16 residues. V lost 3 bases, J lost 11 bases, and 11 bases stayed unmatched. Germline V lookup: CDR1 KGHSH, CDR2 LQKENI. This chain's CDR3 is CASSPIGTSGDIGQYF. Written as DNA, the CDR3 is TGTGCCAGCTCACCTATCGGGACTAGCGGGGACATTGGGCAGTATTTT.

The chain joins TRBV28 to TRBJ2-1, with 9 bases lining up with TRBD2. The germline gives CDR1 MDHEN, CDR2 SYDVKM. Germline trimming cut 5 bases from V and 8 bases from J; bases unmatched to any gene: 10. CDR3 length: 15 amino acids. The CDR3 reads CASSQTGGRVHEQFF. CDR3 in DNA: TGTGCCAGCAGTCAGACGGGCGGGAGGGTCCATGAGCAGTTCTTC.